The source of this T cell receptor (beta chain) is a study of blood T cell repertoires in COVID-19. The CDR3 spans 12 residues. Germline values: CDR1 SQVTM, CDR2 ANQGSEA. How the authors handled the data: Amplification of reference gene primers provided the estimated nucleated cell counts. Only in-frame clones appear in the TCRdb table, and some are missing; sequencing was by immunoSEQ multiplex PCR. The DNA gave D and trimming, while V, J and clone size come from that table. Seen here are some 200,000 clones, under 90% observed once, and the top ten hold approximately 14%. Sample: peripheral blood. This receptor was obtained from a man aged 25 to 45 with active or convalescent COVID-19. The chain recombines TRBV29-1 with TRBJ1-1; TRBD1 is a possible D gene (6 bases). The CDR3 loop is CLSTQGPTEAFF. In DNA, the CDR3 is TGCTTGTCAACACAGGGTCCCACTGAAGCTTTCTTT. The whole variable domain, remainder taken from reference TRBV29-1 and TRBJ1-1, is SAVISQKPSRDICQRGTSLTIQCQVDSQVTMMFWYRQQPGQSLTLIATANQGSEATYESGFVIDKFPISRPNLTFSTLTVSNMSPEDSSIYLCLSTQGPTEAFFGQGTRLTVV.